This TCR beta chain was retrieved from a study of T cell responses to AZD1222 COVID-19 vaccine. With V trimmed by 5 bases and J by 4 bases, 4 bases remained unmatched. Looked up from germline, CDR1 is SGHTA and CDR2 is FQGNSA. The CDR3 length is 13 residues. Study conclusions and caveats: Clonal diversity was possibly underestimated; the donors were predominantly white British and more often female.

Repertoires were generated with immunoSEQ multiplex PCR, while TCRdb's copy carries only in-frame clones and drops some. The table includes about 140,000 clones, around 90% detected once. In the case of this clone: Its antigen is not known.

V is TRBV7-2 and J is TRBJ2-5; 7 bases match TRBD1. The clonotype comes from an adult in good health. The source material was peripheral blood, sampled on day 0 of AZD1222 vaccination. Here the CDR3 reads CASSRQGRETQYF. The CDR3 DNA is TGTGCCAGCAGCCGACAGGGTCGAGAGACCCAGTACTTC.